The clone carrying this T cell receptor (beta chain) was seen ten or more times. TCRdb re-called the 5' RACE reads through MiXCR, storing one row per CDR3 protein. Among about 57,000 distinct CDR3 sequences listed, roughly 16% were seen once. This entry is derived from a study of T cells of healthy individuals. This CDR3 has 14 amino acids. V lost 5 bases to trimming and J lost 3 bases; unmatched junction nucleotides: 2. Germline lookup yields CDR1 SGHTA and CDR2 FQGNSA. The chain is built from TRBV7-2 and TRBJ2-3; 10 bases agree with TRBD2. This TCR was sampled from a human donor in good health. CDR3 loop: CASSQGLATDTQYF. The CDR3 DNA follows: TGTGCCAGCAGCCAGGGACTAGCGACAGATACGCAGTATTTT.